This T cell receptor (beta chain) was identified during a study of cytomegalovirus exposure and HLA in healthy donors. As concerns this clone: No antigen is known for it.

Primers for the PCR totalled 60 Vbeta and 13 Jbeta. Methods used by the authors: In a later analysis, approximately 80 million unique TCR beta chains included roughly 11 million shared by two or more donors. Produced via immunoSEQ multiplex PCR; TCRdb's table is partial and in-frame only. D and trimming come from the DNA, and the V and J calls and clone size come from that table. The sample includes 40,000 or so clones. Findings and caveats of the study: A later analysis by the authors found several of the most significant clusters apparently linked to common viral pathogens. Upon later analysis, HLA-associated TCR beta chains proved more clonally expanded than other, equally common chains. Indistinguishable V segments, including TRBV6-2 and TRBV6-3, were excluded.

Germline lookup yields CDR1 SGHRS and CDR2 YFSETQ. Trimming pared 0 bases from V and 3 bases from J, leaving 7 bases between. The CDR3 contains 14 residues. Sequenced material: PBMCs. The TCR comes from a woman in her twenties or thirties in good health and CMV-seropositive. The chain combines TRBV5-1 with TRBJ2-1; unclear D gene. The CDR3 loop reads CASSLGTIYNEQFF. The DNA for the CDR3 is TGCGCCAGCAGCTTGGGTACTATCTACAATGAGCAGTTCTTC.